A single sample gave rise to the 23 T cell receptor beta chains below, sequenced in a study of radiotherapy plus CTLA-4 blockade in lung cancer. Sequencing was performed with immunoSEQ multiplex PCR; in TCRdb, only in-frame clones are kept and a portion is missing. Found here are around 130,000 clones, about nine tenths of them singletons; the top ten hold 6.9%. Here the sequenced sample was peripheral blood, taken from a patient treated with radiotherapy plus ipilimumab. The source is a human donor with non-small cell lung cancer that progressed on radiotherapy plus ipilimumab.

The chain links TRBV19 to TRBJ2-7, with D hard to call. CDR1 and CDR2 from the germline V gene are LNHDA and SQIVND (reference sequence). This CDR3 is 13 amino acids long. Deletions cut 1 base from V and 2 bases from J, with 6 bases between. CDR3 region: CASSIVLAYEQYF. The CDR3 nucleotides are TGTGCCAGTAGTATAGTCCTCGCCTACGAGCAGTACTTC.

The chain combines TRBV6-5 with TRBJ1-4, with TRBD1 matching over 7 bases. This CDR3 has 13 residues. V shed 6 bases, J shed 8 bases, and the junction held 6 bases outside the gene matches. Looked up from germline, CDR1 is MNHEY and CDR2 is SVGAGI. CDR3: CASRQTGIEKLFF. CDR3 DNA sequence: TGTGCCAGCAGACAGACAGGGATCGAAAAACTGTTTTTT.

J is TRBJ2-5 and V is TRBV9; no firm D call. Looked up from germline, CDR1 is SGDLS and CDR2 is YYNGEE. This CDR3 is 13 amino acids long. Trimming left V 1 base short and J 4 bases short, with 8 bases between. The CDR3 DNA sequence: TGTGCCAGCAGCGTATCTCCAGGAGAGACCCAGTACTTC. It yields the protein CASSVSPGETQYF.

V and J are TRBV7-2 and TRBJ1-2; D ambiguous. From germline, CDR1 is SGHTA and CDR2 FQGNSA. Trimming took off 3 bases at V and 10 bases at J, with 9 bases between the two ends. This CDR3 is built from 11 residues. The CDR3 here is CASSFSGDYTF. DNA of the CDR3: TGTGCCAGCAGCTTTTCGGGAGACTACACCTTC.

CDR3 coding DNA: TGTGCCAGCAGCGTAGGGGGACAGGGCAACTATGGCTACACCTTC. This encodes CASSVGGQGNYGYTF. The chain is built from TRBV9 and TRBJ1-2, with TRBD1 matching over 9 bases. Germline CDR1 SGDLS, CDR2 YYNGEE. This CDR3 region has 15 residues. V lost 0 bases to trimming and J lost 2 bases; unmatched junction nucleotides: 2.

This clone was seen once. This chain joins TRBV12-5 and TRBJ1-1; a weak D match, TRBD1 (6 bases). Trimming shortened V by 0 bases and J by 10 bases, and 21 bases separated the two germline ends. The CDR3 is made up of 16 amino acids. Germline values: CDR1 LGHNT, CDR2 FRNRAP. The CDR3 DNA sequence: TGTGCTAGTGGTTTGGTGGCGGGGACACAAATTGCGGGAGCTTTCTTT. Protein: CASGLVAGTQIAGAFF.

The V and J genes are TRBV6-5 and TRBJ2-1; the match to TRBD1 covers 8 bases. The CDR3 sequence is 15 residues long. V lost 0 bases and J lost 9; bases outside the gene matches: 7. Germline V lookup: CDR1 MNHEY, CDR2 SVGAGI. The CDR3 coding sequence is TGTGCCAGCAGTTACTCGAGACAGGGGAGTAGTGAGCAGTTCTTC. Encoded protein: CASSYSRQGSSEQFF.

Of note for this clone: This CDR3 is also generated by other DNA sequences in the sample. The genes are TRBV20-1 and TRBJ2-7; no clear D. The CDR3 contains 11 residues. V lost 1 base and J lost 4, with 5 bases in between. From germline, CDR1 is DFQATT and CDR2 SNEGSKA (reference sequence). The CDR3 region has the DNA TGCAGTGCTAGAGCCACTTACGAGCAGTACTTC. Protein product: CSARATYEQYF.

The V call is TRBV18, the J call TRBJ2-7, with 7 positions matching TRBD1. V was clipped by 6 bases and J by 6 bases; unmatched bases: 14. The CDR3 length is 15 residues. Germline lookup yields CDR1 KGHSH and CDR2 LQKENI. CDR3: CASSSLQTGNGEQYF. The CDR3 DNA follows: TGTGCCAGCTCTAGTCTCCAGACAGGGAACGGCGAGCAGTACTTC.

This rearrangement joins TRBV5-4 to TRBJ2-1, with D unresolved. V lost 4 bases and J 4 bases, leaving 15 bases between the germline ends. Germline CDR1 SGHNT, CDR2 YYREEE (reference sequence). This CDR3 is built from 15 residues. CDR3 sequence reads: CASSPEPESYNEQFF. Here the CDR3 DNA reads TGTGCCAGCAGCCCCGAGCCAGAGTCGTACAATGAGCAGTTCTTC.

In DNA, the CDR3 is TGTGCCCAACCGCCGATTCTAAGCAATCAGCCCCAGCATTTT. Its translation: CAQPPILSNQPQHF. The chain joins TRBV9 to TRBJ1-5; D remains unclear. The V end was cut by 10 bases, the J end by 1 base, with 15 bases between. CDR1 and CDR2 (germline): SGDLS, YYNGEE. This CDR3 is 14 amino acids long.

The V call is TRBV29-1, the J call TRBJ2-3; weak D call: TRBD2 (6 bases). CDR1 and CDR2 from the germline V gene are SQVTM and ANQGSEA. This CDR3 is 12 amino acids long. Between the trimmed V and J ends, which lost 6 bases and 1 base, there was a span of 8 bases. The CDR3: CSVGTGTDTQYF. DNA for the CDR3: TGCAGCGTGGGGACTGGCACAGATACGCAGTATTTT.

V gene TRBV27 combines with J gene TRBJ1-3, with D unresolved. The CDR3 has 16 residues. In germline, CDR1 is MNHEY, CDR2 SMNVEV (reference sequence). V was shortened by 6 bases and J by 0 bases, with 15 bases between the two germline ends. CDR3 sequence (DNA): TGTGCCAGCAGAACCATTGTGGCGACCTCTGGAAACACCATATATTTT. This codes for CASRTIVATSGNTIYF.

The chain links TRBV5-5 to TRBJ2-4, with 8 nucleotides matching TRBD1. There are 14 residues in the CDR3. Germline assignment: CDR1 SGHKS and CDR2 YYEKEE (reference sequence). The V gene end was trimmed by 4 bases and the J gene end by 11 bases; junction bases not matched to a gene: 11. The CDR3 sequence is CASSPLPGGRVQYF. The CDR3 DNA reads as TGTGCCAGCAGCCCACTCCCAGGGGGCAGGGTTCAGTACTTC.

This clone was recorded once. The chain recombines TRBV5-1 with TRBJ1-4; D ambiguous. Germline CDR1 is SGHRS and CDR2 is YFSETQ. Trimming shortened V by 5 bases and J by 0 bases, and 11 bases separated the two germline ends. The CDR3 totals 15 residues. The CDR3 DNA is TGCGCCAGCAGGGGTGGAGGGCCAACTAATGAAAAACTGTTTTTT. It encodes CASRGGGPTNEKLFF. The whole variable domain, filled in from reference TRBV5-1 and TRBJ1-4, reads KAGVTQTPRYLIKTRGQQVTLSCSPISGHRSVSWYQQTPGQGLQFLFEYFSETQRNKGNFPGRFSGRQFSNSRSEMNVSTLELGDSALYLCASRGGGPTNEKLFFGSGTQLSVL.

CDR3 coding DNA: TGTGCCAGCAGGTCCAGGGTGTACGAGCAGTACTTC. Translated: CASRSRVYEQYF. This chain uses TRBV6-1 with TRBJ2-7; a weak D match, TRBD1 (5 bases). Per germline, CDR1 MNHNS and CDR2 SASEGT. Trimming pared 6 bases from V and 4 bases from J, leaving 10 bases between. CDR3 length: 12 residues.

This clone appeared a single time. As DNA, the CDR3 is TGTGCCAGCTCACCGATCCTAGCGGAGCGGAGTAGCGAGCAGTTCTTC. As protein: CASSPILAERSSEQFF. This chain connects TRBV18 to TRBJ2-1, with 7 bases that match TRBD2. The length of the CDR3 is 16 residues. The V and J ends lost 3 bases and 10 bases, in that order; junction bases with no gene match: 15. The germline gives CDR1 KGHSH, CDR2 LQKENI.

The rearrangement uses TRBV2 and TRBJ2-7; D is uncertain. The V end lost 7 bases, the J end lost 6 bases, and 10 bases lay between the germline ends. Germline CDR1 is SNHLY and CDR2 is FYNNEI. The CDR3 has 11 amino acids. CDR3 in amino acids: CASKSRTEQYF. The CDR3 nucleotides are TGTGCCAGCAAATCCCGAACCGAGCAGTACTTC.

The genes are TRBV7-8 and TRBJ2-3; tentative D call: TRBD1 (5 bases). CDR1 and CDR2 from the germline V gene are SGHVS and FQNEAQ. Trimming removed 4 bases at V and 0 bases at J, with 14 bases between. CDR3 size: 16 residues. CDR3 sequence reads: CASSSIGAGSTDTQYF. The CDR3 region has the DNA TGTGCCAGCAGCTCGATAGGGGCAGGGAGCACAGATACGCAGTATTTT.

The chain links TRBV7-9 to TRBJ1-5; D unresolved. V was trimmed by 1 base and J by 1 base, leaving 11 bases between them. The length of the CDR3 is 16 residues. The germline V gene has CDR1 SEHNR and CDR2 FQNEAQ (reference sequence). DNA for the CDR3: TGTGCCAGCAGCTTAGAATCGTCCAGAAGCAATCAGCCCCAGCATTTT. Amino acid sequence: CASSLESSRSNQPQHF.

The chain couples TRBV2 to TRBJ2-7, with D unclear. Trimming stripped 5 bases from V and 6 bases from J, with 14 bases between. Germline V lookup: CDR1 SNHLY, CDR2 FYNNEI. The CDR3 totals 13 residues. CDR3 nucleotides: TGTGCCAGCAGTTTGACAATTCCCCCCGAGCAGTACTTC. Translating gives CASSLTIPPEQYF.

The chain carries TRBV11-3 and TRBJ2-5; TRBD2 might be the D (6 bases). CDR1 SGHNT and CDR2 YENEEA come from the germline V gene. The CDR3 contains 17 residues. Trimming pared 5 bases from V and 0 bases from J, leaving 19 bases between. The CDR3 nucleotides read TGTGCCAGCAGCGAGGGCCTTAGCGGCAGGTACCAAGAGACCCAGTACTTC. This gives the protein CASSEGLSGRYQETQYF.

The J gene is TRBJ1-1, the V gene TRBV18; weak D call: TRBD1 (6 bases). CDR3 length: 17 amino acids. Germline CDR1 KGHSH, CDR2 LQKENI. V lost 4 bases to trimming and J lost 3 bases, with 21 bases between them. The CDR3 DNA is TGTGCCAGCTCACTCCTCGGGACATGGGGATTGCACACTGAAGCTTTCTTT. This encodes CASSLLGTWGLHTEAFF. The full variable domain, rest sourced from reference TRBV18 and TRBJ1-1, is NAGVMQNPRHLVRRRGQEARLRCSPMKGHSHVYWYRQLPEEGLKFMVYLQKENIIDESGMPKERFSAEFPKEGPSILRIQQVVRGDSAAYFCASSLLGTWGLHTEAFFGQGTRLTVV.